The 27 T cell receptor beta chains presented below share a single source sample, sequenced in a study of blood T cell repertoires in COVID-19. Profiled with immunoSEQ multiplex PCR; TCRdb holds only in-frame clones, not every one. The sample lists 200,000 to 250,000 clones; 80% to 90% were seen once. Material for sequencing was PBMCs or T cells enriched from blood (not recorded which). The receptors here all came from a man aged 45-65 years who had been exposed to COVID-19.

Notes on this clone: The same CDR3 arises from other DNA sequences in this sample as well. The rearrangement links TRBV12-3 or TRBV12-4 to TRBJ1-2; the D is unclear. Between the trimmed V and J ends, which lost 5 bases and 4 bases, there was a span of 8 bases. The CDR3 consists of 12 residues. CDR3 loop: CASSPDTYGYTF. CDR3 in DNA: TGTGCCAGCAGTCCTGACACCTATGGCTACACCTTC.

The J gene is TRBJ1-5, the V gene TRBV28; 7 nucleotides match TRBD1. CDR1 is MDHEN, CDR2 SYDVKM, per germline. V dropped 6 bases and J dropped 0; count of bases not matched to a gene: 14. CDR3 size: 18 residues. The CDR3 bases are TGTGCCAGCAGGTCCGGGACAGCCGGATCTTATAGCAATCAGCCCCAGCATTTT. It is translated as CASRSGTAGSYSNQPQHF.

V and J are TRBV7-6 and TRBJ2-2, with D possibly being TRBD2 (5 bases). V was shortened by 0 bases and J by 7 bases, with 18 bases between the two germline ends. In germline, CDR1 is SGHVS, CDR2 FNYEAQ. This CDR3 comprises 17 residues. CDR3 DNA: TGTGCCAGCAGCTTAGCCCGTAGCCGGGCGGGTAACGGGGAGCTGTTTTTT. This gives the protein CASSLARSRAGNGELFF.

V is TRBV29-1 and J is TRBJ2-7, with D perhaps TRBD2 (6 bases). Germline CDR1 and CDR2: SQVTM and ANQGSEA. Trimming pared 5 bases from V and 2 bases from J, leaving 10 bases between. CDR3 size: 12 residues. The CDR3 region is CSVSAGTYEQYF. CDR3 in DNA: TGCAGCGTTTCAGCGGGCACCTACGAGCAGTACTTC.

DNA of the CDR3: TGTGCCAGCCGGGGGACCAGGGGCAATCAGCCCCAGCATTTT. This sequence encodes CASRGTRGNQPQHF. The chain combines TRBV6-5 with TRBJ1-5; TRBD1 is a possible D gene (5 bases). This CDR3 is built from 14 residues. From germline, CDR1 is MNHEY and CDR2 SVGAGI. The V end was cut by 8 bases, the J end by 2 bases, with 13 bases between.

The chain couples TRBV2 to TRBJ2-5; 7 nucleotides align to TRBD2. The V segment lost 5 bases and the J segment 2 bases; nucleotides outside the gene matches: 2. Per the germline V gene, CDR1 is SNHLY and CDR2 is FYNNEI. CDR3 length: 13 residues. Written as DNA, the CDR3 is TGTGCCAGCAGTCGCGGGAGTCAAGAGACCCAGTACTTC. It specifies CASSRGSQETQYF.

A few counts support this clone. This rearrangement joins TRBV5-4 to TRBJ1-2, with D tentatively TRBD1 (5 bases). V was pared by 3 bases and J by 3 bases, with 12 bases between. The CDR3 extends over 14 amino acids. CDR1 and CDR2 from the germline V gene are SGHNT and YYREEE (reference sequence). The CDR3 coding sequence is TGTGCCAGCAGCTCTGGAGGGGTCGACTATGGCTACACCTTC. It specifies CASSSGGVDYGYTF.

This chain joins TRBV7-9 and TRBJ2-5; TRBD2 is a possible D gene (6 bases). V was pared by 0 bases and J by 5 bases, with 7 bases between. The length of the CDR3 is 13 residues. Germline CDR1 SEHNR, CDR2 FQNEAQ (reference sequence). The CDR3 nucleotides are TGTGCCAGCAGCTTAGCGGCGGGGGAGACCCAGTACTTC. Amino acid sequence: CASSLAAGETQYF.

CDR3 residues: CASSFYSNTEAFF. CDR3 sequence (DNA): TGTGCCAGCAGTTTTTATAGCAACACTGAAGCTTTCTTT. The V and J genes are TRBV12-3 or TRBV12-4 and TRBJ1-1, with D unclear. V gave up 3 bases and J gave up 2 bases, with 7 bases separating them. This CDR3 contains 13 residues.

This clone was found once. V gene TRBV2 combines with J gene TRBJ2-3; 7 bases map to TRBD2. V was clipped by 5 bases and J by 2 bases; unmatched bases: 4. The CDR3 consists of 14 residues. The germline CDR1 and CDR2 sequences are SNHLY and FYNNEI. CDR3 loop: CASSRLAVTDTQYF. The CDR3 DNA sequence: TGTGCCAGCAGTCGGCTAGCGGTCACAGATACGCAGTATTTT.

The chain uses TRBV5-1 and TRBJ2-3; 9 positions agree with TRBD2. The CDR3 consists of 15 residues. The germline CDR1 and CDR2 sequences are SGHRS and YFSETQ. The ends lost 3 bases at V and 0 bases at J; junction bases unmatched: 2. This CDR3 is CASSSSGTSTDTQYF. CDR3 nucleotide sequence: TGCGCCAGCAGCTCTAGCGGGACCAGCACAGATACGCAGTATTTT.

The chain recombines TRBV18 with TRBJ1-2; tentative D call: TRBD1 (6 bases). Germline CDR1 reads KGHSH; CDR2 reads LQKENI. There are 14 residues in the CDR3. Trimming stripped 3 bases from V and 2 bases from J, with 10 bases between. The CDR3 coding sequence is TGTGCCAGCTCACCTGGACAGTACAACTATGGCTACACCTTC. The encoded protein is CASSPGQYNYGYTF.

The chain carries TRBV9 and TRBJ2-1; possibly TRBD2 for D (5 bases). The germline V gene has CDR1 SGDLS and CDR2 YYNGEE. CDR3 size: 15 residues. V shed 6 bases and J shed 5 bases, with 18 bases lying between them. The CDR3 reads CASNSLASRDNEQFF. As DNA, the CDR3 is TGTGCCAGCAATAGTTTGGCTAGCCGAGACAATGAGCAGTTCTTC.

The rearrangement joins TRBV18 to TRBJ2-5; D is ambiguous. CDR3 size: 15 residues. The germline V gene encodes CDR1 KGHSH and CDR2 LQKENI. V lost 4 bases, J lost 1 base, and 13 bases lay in between. The CDR3 spells CASSQSGRSQETQYF. CDR3 nucleotide sequence: TGTGCCAGCTCACAGTCAGGTAGATCCCAAGAGACCCAGTACTTC.

The rearrangement joins TRBV3-1 (or the pseudogene TRBV3-2) to TRBJ1-2; TRBD1 matches at 7 bases. Trimming took 4 bases from V and 3 from J; bases not matched to a gene: 8. CDR1 is LGHDT, CDR2 YNNKEL, per germline (reference sequence). This CDR3 has 15 amino acids. CDR3 coding DNA: TGTGCCAGCAGCCTACGTCGGACAGGCGACTATGGCTACACCTTC. Amino acid sequence: CASSLRRTGDYGYTF.

The chain joins TRBV30 to TRBJ2-1; 7 bases align to TRBD2. V lost 7 bases, J lost 7 bases, and 16 bases stayed unmatched. Per germline, CDR1 GTSNPN and CDR2 SVGIG (reference sequence). This CDR3 region has 15 residues. The CDR3 here is CASEYGAGVGNEQFF. The CDR3, as DNA: TGTGCCTCGGAGTATGGGGCGGGAGTAGGAAATGAGCAGTTCTTC.

This clone has only a few counts. The rearrangement joins TRBV2 to TRBJ2-7; TRBD2 is a possible D gene (6 bases). The V and J ends lost 4 bases and 4 bases respectively, with 8 bases between them. Per germline, CDR1 SNHLY and CDR2 FYNNEI. The CDR3 loop spans 12 amino acids. CDR3 in DNA: TGTGCCAGCAGTGTAGCGGAGTACGAGCAGTACTTC. Amino acids: CASSVAEYEQYF.

The rearrangement joins TRBV6-5 to TRBJ2-5; tentatively, D is TRBD1 (6 bases). The CDR3 covers 14 residues. Trimming took 3 bases from V and 5 from J, leaving 13 bases between them. Germline V gene lookup returns CDR1 MNHEY and CDR2 SVGAGI. The CDR3 protein is CASSYMVGGETQYF. CDR3 sequence (DNA): TGTGCCAGCAGTTATATGGTAGGGGGTGAGACCCAGTACTTC.

This chain links TRBV7-9 with TRBJ1-2; 7 bases map to TRBD1. This CDR3 is 15 amino acids long. Germline assignment: CDR1 SEHNR and CDR2 FQNEAQ (reference sequence). After removal of 5 bases from V and 8 bases from J, the junction contained 14 bases not matched to a gene. The CDR3 reads CASSGQERQGRGYTF. The CDR3 bases are TGTGCCAGCAGCGGACAGGAACGGCAGGGTAGGGGCTACACCTTC.

This sequence joins TRBV2 and TRBJ2-6; no clear D. V lost 7 bases, J lost 0 bases, and 7 bases lay in between. Germline loops: CDR1 SNHLY, CDR2 FYNNEI. The CDR3 covers 14 residues. CDR3 amino acids: CASTYFSGANVLTF. In DNA form, the CDR3 reads TGTGCCAGCACCTACTTCTCTGGGGCCAACGTCCTGACTTTC.

This clone was picked up a small number of times. The DNA for the CDR3 is TGTGCCAGCAGTTTATTTTCGGGCTATGGCTACACCTTC. Its protein product is CASSLFSGYGYTF. This chain links TRBV28 with TRBJ1-2, with unresolved D. The CDR3 contains 13 residues. Per germline, CDR1 MDHEN and CDR2 SYDVKM. Trimming took off 1 base at V and 4 bases at J, with 7 bases between the two ends.

The V call is TRBV2, the J call TRBJ2-7; 12 nucleotides match TRBD2. The germline V gene encodes CDR1 SNHLY and CDR2 FYNNEI. V gave up 7 bases and J gave up 2 bases; unmatched junction bases: 24. This CDR3 region has 21 residues. The CDR3 region has the DNA TGTGCCAGCAATGACCTCCCCAGGTGGCTAGCGGGAGGGCCGGGCGCCTACGAGCAGTACGTC. This encodes CASNDLPRWLAGGPGAYEQYV.

V gene TRBV11-3 combines with J gene TRBJ2-2, with D possibly TRBD2 on 5 matching bases. The V end lost 1 base, the J end lost 1 base, and 10 bases lay between the germline ends. The CDR3 extends over 16 amino acids. The germline V gene has CDR1 SGHNT and CDR2 YENEEA. Here the CDR3 reads CASSLGLGENTGELFF. Written as DNA, the CDR3 is TGTGCCAGCAGCTTAGGTCTGGGAGAGAACACCGGGGAGCTGTTTTTT.

The rearrangement joins TRBV2 to TRBJ2-4; tentative D call: TRBD2 (6 bases). CDR1 is SNHLY, CDR2 FYNNEI, per germline. Deletions cut 11 bases from V and 0 bases from J, with 11 bases between. This CDR3 region has 13 residues. CDR3 amino acids: CAGGKEAKNIQYF. DNA of the CDR3: TGTGCCGGGGGGAAGGAAGCCAAAAACATTCAGTACTTC. Using reference TRBV2 and TRBJ2-4 for the parts outside the CDR3, the full variable domain is EPEVTQTPSHQVTQMGQEVILRCVPISNHLYFYWYRQILGQKVEFLVSFYNNEISEKSEIFDDQFSVERPDGSNFTLKIRSTKLEDSAMYFCAGGKEAKNIQYFGAGTRLSVL.

This sequence joins TRBV15 and TRBJ1-5; possibly TRBD1 for D (6 bases). V was trimmed by 5 bases and J by 7 bases, leaving 9 bases between them. Germline-derived CDR1 and CDR2 are LNHNV and YYDKDF (reference sequence). The CDR3 has 12 residues. The CDR3, as DNA: TGTGCCACCAGCGGTGGGGGCCAGCCCCAGCATTTT. It specifies CATSGGGQPQHF. Full variable domain (outside the CDR3, taken from reference TRBV15 and TRBJ1-5): DAMVIQNPRYQVTQFGKPVTLSCSQTLNHNVMYWYQQKSSQAPKLLFHYYDKDFNNEADTPDNFQSRRPNTSFCFLDIRSPGLGDTAMYLCATSGGGQPQHFGDGTRLSIL.

CDR3 sequence (DNA): TGTGCCAGCAGCCGGGACAGGGCCCGTGGGTACTTC. As protein: CASSRDRARGYF. V usage is TRBV7-9 and J usage is TRBJ2-7, with 9 bases aligning to TRBD1. The germline V gene has CDR1 SEHNR and CDR2 FQNEAQ (reference sequence). V lost 5 bases and J lost 12; bases outside the gene matches: 8. This CDR3 has 12 residues. Variable domain in full (rest from reference TRBV7-9 and TRBJ2-7): DTGVSQNPRHKITKRGQNVTFRCDPISEHNRLYWYRQTLGQGPEFLTYFQNEAQLEKSRLLSDRFSAERPKGSFSTLEIQRTEQGDSAMYLCASSRDRARGYFGPGTRLTVT.

The CDR3 coding sequence is TGCGCCAGCAGCCACGACAGGGCGGGCGAGCAGTTCTTC. Protein product: CASSHDRAGEQFF. V and J are TRBV5-1 and TRBJ2-1, with 7 bases that match TRBD1. The CDR3 loop spans 13 amino acids. V lost 4 bases, J lost 10 bases, and 8 bases stayed unmatched. Germline CDR1 is SGHRS and CDR2 is YFSETQ.